This T cell receptor beta chain was captured by sequencing in a study of blood T cells in healthy people across ages. The wider study: Per two T cells, about one barcoded beta molecule was captured through template switching. Broader study findings: The unsorted PBMCs prevented any conclusive comparison of naive versus antigen-experienced cells.

Sample-barcoded 5' priming and a J-beta primer mix drove a second PCR of about 7 to 11 cycles. Per-sample output comprised a minimum of 2.5 million paired-end reads containing CDR3. TCRdb analysed the 5' RACE reads with MiXCR anew, one entry per CDR3 protein. The data contain 1.8 million or so distinct CDR3 sequences, about two fifths of them singletons. Concerning this clonotype itself: Its specificity is not known.

Germline CDR1 and CDR2: MNHEY and SVGEGT. After removal of 8 bases from V and 1 base from J, the junction contained 6 bases not matched to a gene. CDR3 length equals 16 residues. Material for sequencing was blood. The TCR originated in a human donor in good health. The V call is TRBV6-2 or TRBV6-3, the J call TRBJ2-5; 14 bases match TRBD2. Written as DNA, the CDR3 is TGTGCCAGCGATGGGACTAGCGGGGGCCGCCAAGAGACCCAGTACTTC. Encoded protein: CASDGTSGGRQETQYF.